One sample yielded the 11 T cell receptor beta chains listed below, sequenced in a study of radiotherapy plus CTLA-4 blockade in lung cancer. The table came from immunoSEQ multiplex PCR; TCRdb's copy has only in-frame clones and leaves some out. The sample contains some 73,000 clones, 60% to 85% of which appear only once. The material sequenced was peripheral blood, taken from a patient treated with radiotherapy plus ipilimumab. The receptors here all came from a human donor with non-small cell lung cancer whose response to radiotherapy plus ipilimumab could not be evaluated. Some clones in this sample may be carry-over from other donors' samples.

J is TRBJ1-5 and V is TRBV7-2; D remains unclear. V was shortened by 5 bases and J by 7 bases, with 12 bases between the two germline ends. Germline loops: CDR1 SGHTA, CDR2 FQGNSA. CDR3 size: 13 residues. In nucleotides, the CDR3 is TGTGCCAGCAGCCTCCAGAGGGAGCAGCCCCAGCATTTT. Translation: CASSLQREQPQHF.

The genes are TRBV10-3 and TRBJ1-4; D might be TRBD1 (5 bases). The CDR3 is made up of 15 amino acids. CDR1 and CDR2 from the germline V gene are ENHRY and SYGVKD. Trimming shortened V by 4 bases and J by 5 bases, and 14 bases separated the two germline ends. The CDR3 loop is CAISVGRGANEKLFF. The CDR3 DNA sequence: TGTGCCATCAGTGTTGGGAGGGGTGCCAATGAAAAACTGTTTTTT.

The rearrangement uses TRBV7-2 and TRBJ2-5, with 14 bases identical to TRBD2. Germline trimming cut 3 bases from V and 5 bases from J; bases unmatched to any gene: 5. CDR3 length equals 16 residues. CDR1 is SGHTA, CDR2 FQGNSA, per germline. The CDR3 nucleotides read TGTGCCAGCAGCTTGACTAGCGGGGGGGCGCAGGAGACCCAGTACTTC. This encodes CASSLTSGGAQETQYF.

On this clone itself: A junction end diverges from the germline sequence, so it may reflect a read error. The genes are TRBV4-1 and TRBJ1-2; 12 bases agree with TRBD1. The CDR3 sequence is 18 residues long. Looked up from germline, CDR1 is MGHRA and CDR2 is YSYEKL. The CDR3 DNA follows: TGCGCCAGCAGCCAATTACAACCGGGACAGGGGACAGGGGGCGAGATAGCCTTC. Translating it yields CASSQLQPGQGTGGEIAF.

In this sample, this clone turned up once. The rearrangement uses TRBV5-4 and TRBJ1-3, with 7 positions matching TRBD1. J gave up 2 bases and V 1 base, and 12 bases lay outside the gene matches. Germline CDR1 and CDR2: SGHNT and YYREEE (reference sequence). The CDR3 length is 18 residues. CDR3 residues: CASSLTPKGAQAGNTIYF. The CDR3 DNA reads as TGTGCCAGCAGCTTGACTCCAAAGGGGGCGCAGGCTGGAAACACCATATATTTT.

The chain carries TRBV28 and TRBJ1-4; 7 bases align to TRBD1. The CDR3 totals 14 residues. Germline loops: CDR1 MDHEN, CDR2 SYDVKM. Germline trimming cut 5 bases from V and 10 bases from J; bases unmatched to any gene: 10. CDR3 region: CASSPPIQGLKLFF. CDR3 nucleotide sequence: TGTGCCAGCAGTCCTCCGATACAGGGGTTAAAACTGTTTTTT.

This chain uses TRBV19 with TRBJ2-3; D might be TRBD1 (5 bases). V shed 3 bases and J shed 3 bases, with 13 bases lying between them. Germline-derived CDR1 and CDR2 are LNHDA and SQIVND (reference sequence). The CDR3 consists of 15 residues. The CDR3 sequence: CASSISRGQTDTQYF. The CDR3 DNA is TGTGCCAGTAGTATTTCCCGAGGACAAACAGATACGCAGTATTTT.

The genes are TRBV18 and TRBJ2-3; D ambiguous. Germline V gives CDR1 KGHSH, CDR2 LQKENI. CDR3 length: 18 amino acids. The V and J ends lost 4 bases and 2 bases respectively, with 22 bases between them. The CDR3 sequence is CASSQAESGLPHTDTQYF. Written as DNA, the CDR3 is TGTGCCAGCTCACAGGCTGAGTCCGGGTTGCCCCACACAGATACGCAGTATTTT.

The chain is built from TRBV5-4 and TRBJ2-1; 12 positions agree with TRBD2. Per the germline V gene, CDR1 is SGHNT and CDR2 is YYREEE (reference sequence). CDR3 size: 16 residues. The V segment lost 1 base and the J segment 8 bases; nucleotides outside the gene matches: 7. Here the CDR3 reads CASSLPSGGAIYEQFF. In DNA form, the CDR3 reads TGTGCCAGCAGCTTGCCTAGCGGGGGGGCTATATATGAGCAGTTCTTC.

This clone showed up just once. The chain employs TRBV2 and TRBJ1-1; D not resolved. The CDR3 runs 13 residues. V dropped 2 bases and J dropped 1 base, with 5 bases sitting between them. The germline CDR1 and CDR2 sequences are SNHLY and FYNNEI. The chain's CDR3 is CASSEFGNTEAFF. In DNA, the CDR3 is TGTGCCAGCAGTGAATTCGGGAACACTGAAGCTTTCTTT.

For the CDR3, the DNA is TGTGCCTGGAGCGATCGCGGGACCCAGTACTTC. Its translation: CAWSDRGTQYF. The genes are TRBV30 and TRBJ2-5; D not resolved. Germline CDR1 and CDR2: GTSNPN and SVGIG (reference sequence). CDR3 size: 11 residues. V was pared by 3 bases and J by 7 bases, with 9 bases between.